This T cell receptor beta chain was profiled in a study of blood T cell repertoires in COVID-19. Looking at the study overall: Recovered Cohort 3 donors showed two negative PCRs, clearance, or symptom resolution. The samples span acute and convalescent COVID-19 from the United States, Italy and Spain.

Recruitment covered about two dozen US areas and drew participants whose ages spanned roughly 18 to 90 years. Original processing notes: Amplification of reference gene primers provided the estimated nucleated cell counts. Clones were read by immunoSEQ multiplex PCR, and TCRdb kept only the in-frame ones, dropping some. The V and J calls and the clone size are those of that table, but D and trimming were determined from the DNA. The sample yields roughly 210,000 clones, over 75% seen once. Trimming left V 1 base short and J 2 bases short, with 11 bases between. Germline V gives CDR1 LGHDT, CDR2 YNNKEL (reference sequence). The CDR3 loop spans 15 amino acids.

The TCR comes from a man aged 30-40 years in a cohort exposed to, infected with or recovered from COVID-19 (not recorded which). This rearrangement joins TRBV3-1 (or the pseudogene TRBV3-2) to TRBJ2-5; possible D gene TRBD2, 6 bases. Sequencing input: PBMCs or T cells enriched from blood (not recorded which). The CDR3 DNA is TGTGCCAGCAGCCAAGCGGGACTGTCTCAAGAGACCCAGTACTTC. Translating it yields CASSQAGLSQETQYF.